Below, 21 T cell receptor beta chains from the same sample are listed, as sequenced in a study of PD-1 blockade in mismatch repair-deficient tumors. Sequenced by immunoSEQ multiplex PCR; TCRdb stores in-frame clones only, minus some. The repertoire holds around 39,000 clones, with 80% to 85% as singletons. Source: PBMCs, taken roughly nine months after starting pembrolizumab. The receptors were gathered from an adult with mismatch repair-deficient cancer.

This clone has a single count. The chain couples TRBV5-1 to TRBJ1-2; the D is unclear. The CDR3 has 14 amino acids. Between the trimmed V and J ends, which lost 0 bases and 2 bases, there was a span of 8 bases. CDR1 is SGHRS and CDR2 is YFSETQ in the germline V gene. CDR3 region: CASSLGDTNYGYTF. CDR3 nucleotide sequence: TGCGCCAGCAGCTTGGGCGACACAAACTATGGCTACACCTTC.

The rearrangement uses TRBV9 and TRBJ2-1; 9 bases match TRBD2. Germline values: CDR1 SGDLS, CDR2 YYNGEE. The CDR3 totals 19 residues. The ends lost 1 base at V and 6 bases at J; junction bases unmatched: 17. CDR3 DNA: TGTGCCAGCAGCGTACCTAGCGGGGTGGGGGAAAGGGTGGTCAATGAGCAGTTCTTC. Amino acids: CASSVPSGVGERVVNEQFF.

The chain links TRBV19 to TRBJ1-5; 9 bases map to TRBD1. Trimming took 5 bases from V and 2 from J; bases not matched to a gene: 10. The CDR3 is 17 residues long. Germline-derived CDR1 and CDR2 are LNHDA and SQIVND (reference sequence). The CDR3 loop reads CASSSGTGKGGNQPQHF. The CDR3 region has the DNA TGTGCCAGTAGTTCCGGGACAGGGAAAGGCGGCAATCAGCCCCAGCATTTT.

The chain joins TRBV7-8 to TRBJ2-5; D call uncertain. Germline values: CDR1 SGHVS, CDR2 FQNEAQ. The CDR3 is 12 residues long. Trimming stripped 3 bases from V and 4 bases from J, with 6 bases between. The CDR3 nucleotides are TGTGCCAGCAGCTTGGAGAGAGAGACCCAGTACTTC. Protein product: CASSLERETQYF.

The rearrangement uses TRBV30 and TRBJ2-7; maybe TRBD2 (7 bases). The CDR3 covers 13 residues. The germline V gene has CDR1 GTSNPN and CDR2 SVGIG (reference sequence). V was cut by 0 bases and J by 2 bases, with 8 bases left in between. The CDR3 DNA reads TGTGCCTGGAGTGTAGGGGGGGCCTACGAGCAGTACTTC. Its protein product is CAWSVGGAYEQYF. The whole variable domain, filled in from reference TRBV30 and TRBJ2-7, reads SQTIHQWPATLVQPVGSPLSLECTVEGTSNPNLYWYRQAAGRGLQLLFYSVGIGQISSEVPQNLSASRPQDRQFILSSKKLLLSDSGFYLCAWSVGGAYEQYFGPGTRLTVT.

The chain employs TRBV6-5 and TRBJ1-1; a weak D match, TRBD1 (6 bases). Germline CDR1 MNHEY, CDR2 SVGAGI. Trimming shortened V by 6 bases and J by 1 base, and 12 bases separated the two germline ends. The CDR3 is made up of 14 amino acids. The DNA of the CDR3 is TGTGCCAGCAGGCCAACAGGGTGGAACACTGAAGCTTTCTTT. Encoded protein: CASRPTGWNTEAFF.

The chain is built from TRBV6-1 and TRBJ2-5, with TRBD2 identical over 8 bases. After removal of 4 bases from V and 4 bases from J, the junction contained 8 bases not matched to a gene. The CDR3 loop spans 15 amino acids. CDR1 and CDR2 from the germline V gene are MNHNS and SASEGT. Here the CDR3 DNA reads TGTGCCAGCAGTGTGAGCGGGAGTGGTGGAGAGACCCAGTACTTC. It encodes CASSVSGSGGETQYF.

This chain joins TRBV9 and TRBJ2-7; TRBD2 agrees at 13 bases. This CDR3 spans 15 amino acids. Trimming cost V 4 bases and J 5 bases; bases outside gene matches: 6. Germline CDR1 and CDR2: SGDLS and YYNGEE. As DNA, the CDR3 is TGTGCCAGCAGCCCGACTAGCGGGAGGATCAACGAGCAGTACTTC. This translates into CASSPTSGRINEQYF.

J is TRBJ2-5 and V is TRBV7-2; tentatively, D is TRBD2 (6 bases). Germline CDR1 reads SGHTA; CDR2 reads FQGNSA. Trimming shortened V by 1 base and J by 3 bases, and 12 bases separated the two germline ends. CDR3 length: 15 residues. This CDR3 is CASSLGLGGEETQYF. CDR3 in DNA: TGTGCCAGCAGCTTAGGGCTTGGCGGGGAAGAGACCCAGTACTTC.

This chain uses TRBV7-8 with TRBJ2-6; 8 positions agree with TRBD2. The CDR3 has 16 residues. Trimming cost V 4 bases and J 2 bases; bases outside gene matches: 4. Germline CDR1 reads SGHVS; CDR2 reads FQNEAQ. The CDR3 DNA is TGTGCCAGCAGCTCGTCAGCGGGAGCTGGGGCCAACGTCCTGACTTTC. Translation: CASSSSAGAGANVLTF.

The chain employs TRBV30 and TRBJ2-7; maybe TRBD1 (6 bases). The CDR3 runs 12 residues. In germline, CDR1 is GTSNPN, CDR2 SVGIG (reference sequence). V gave up 7 bases and J gave up 5 bases, with 15 bases separating them. CDR3 in amino acids: CASYTGIHEQYF. CDR3 DNA: TGTGCCTCCTACACAGGGATCCACGAGCAGTACTTC.

Remarks on this clone: Within the sample, other DNA sequences also encode this same CDR3. This chain joins TRBV9 and TRBJ2-2, with 14 bases that match TRBD2. V lost 2 bases and J lost 2; bases outside the gene matches: 2. This CDR3 has 17 amino acids. Germline V CDR1 and CDR2: SGDLS, YYNGEE. The CDR3, as DNA: TGTGCCAGCAGCGTTGGACTAGCGGGAGGCAACACCGGGGAGCTGTTTTTT. This gives the protein CASSVGLAGGNTGELFF. Filled out from reference TRBV9 and TRBJ2-2, the complete variable domain reads DSGVTQTPKHLITATGQRVTLRCSPRSGDLSVYWYQQSLDQGLQFLIQYYNGEERAKGNILERFSAQQFPDLHSELNLSSLELGDSALYFCASSVGLAGGNTGELFFGEGSRLTVL.

The CDR3 sequence is CASSPLGEGAQHF. CDR3 in DNA: TGTGCCAGCTCACCACTTGGGGAAGGGGCCCAGCATTTT. The rearrangement links TRBV18 to TRBJ1-5, with D perhaps TRBD1 (5 bases). Germline V CDR1 and CDR2: KGHSH, LQKENI. Trimming left V 1 base short and J 11 bases short, with 12 bases between. This CDR3 has 13 residues.

This chain connects TRBV5-8 to TRBJ1-2; 10 nucleotides agree with TRBD1. Trimming at V came to 3 bases and at J to 6 bases, leaving 11 bases not matched to a gene. The CDR3 consists of 16 residues. Germline V gene sequence: CDR1 SGHTS, CDR2 YDEGEE. CDR3 protein: CASSYPGTDRGHGYTF. CDR3 DNA sequence: TGTGCCAGCAGCTACCCGGGCACTGACAGGGGGCATGGCTACACCTTC.

CDR3 nucleotide sequence: TGTGCCAGCTCCTCGAGGCGGACAGGGGGCACTGAAGCTTTCTTT. This codes for CASSSRRTGGTEAFF. This rearrangement joins TRBV18 to TRBJ1-1; 10 bases fit TRBD1. The CDR3 spans 15 residues. Looked up from germline, CDR1 is KGHSH and CDR2 is LQKENI. Trimming took 6 bases from V and 4 from J; bases not matched to a gene: 8.

This clone is labeled medium-sized. V and J are TRBV25-1 and TRBJ1-2; 10 bases agree with TRBD1. The trim removed 5 bases at V and 4 bases at J, leaving 10 bases unmatched. The CDR3 is 16 residues long. CDR1 is MGHDK and CDR2 is SYGVNS in the germline V gene. The CDR3 DNA sequence: TGTGCCAGCAGTTCGCCTGGGACAGGGGTTGGCTATGGCTACACCTTC. Amino acid sequence: CASSSPGTGVGYGYTF.

The CDR3 DNA reads as TGTGCCAGCAGCATGCAAACGGGGACAGATACGCAGTATTTT. Its protein is CASSMQTGTDTQYF. J is TRBJ2-3 and V is TRBV7-6; a possible D gene is TRBD2 (5 bases). Trimming left V 5 bases short and J 3 bases short, with 12 bases between. Germline assignment: CDR1 SGHVS and CDR2 FNYEAQ. This CDR3 has 14 amino acids. The whole variable domain, remainder taken from reference TRBV7-6 and TRBJ2-3, is GAGVSQSPRYKVTKRGQDVALRCDPISGHVSLYWYRQALGQGPEFLTYFNYEAQQDKSGLPNDRFSAERPEGSISTLTIQRTEQRDSAMYRCASSMQTGTDTQYFGPGTRLTVL.

The chain employs TRBV9 and TRBJ2-1, with D possibly being TRBD2 (6 bases). V was clipped by 4 bases and J by 0 bases, with 14 bases between them. The germline CDR1 and CDR2 sequences are SGDLS and YYNGEE. CDR3 length equals 16 residues. This chain's CDR3 is CASSPRGSSSYNEQFF. In DNA form, the CDR3 reads TGTGCCAGCAGCCCTCGGGGGTCCAGCTCCTACAATGAGCAGTTCTTC.

J is TRBJ2-1 and V is TRBV15; 9 bases are a match to TRBD1. Germline CDR1 reads LNHNV; CDR2 reads YYDKDF (reference sequence). CDR3 size: 16 residues. V shed 0 bases and J 5 bases; nucleotides not matched to a gene: 5. As DNA, the CDR3 is TGTGCCACCAGCAGAGACCCGGGACAGGGACACAATGAGCAGTTCTTC. Its protein product is CATSRDPGQGHNEQFF.

V usage is TRBV5-1 and J usage is TRBJ2-3, with D possibly being TRBD2 (6 bases). The CDR3 runs 13 residues. The germline V gene encodes CDR1 SGHRS and CDR2 YFSETQ. Trimming removed 0 bases at V and 5 bases at J, with 7 bases between. In nucleotides, the CDR3 is TGCGCCAGCAGCTTGGGCGGGGTAGATACGCAGTATTTT. Protein: CASSLGGVDTQYF.

The V call is TRBV5-1, the J call TRBJ2-3, with TRBD2 as a possible D gene (6 bases). The V and J ends lost 5 bases and 0 bases respectively, with 19 bases between them. Germline CDR1 is SGHRS and CDR2 is YFSETQ. The CDR3 is 17 residues long. The DNA of the CDR3 is TGCGCCAGCAGGCTTGGTATGTCGGCGGGAAGCACAGATACGCAGTATTTT. It translates to CASRLGMSAGSTDTQYF.